This entry features one T cell receptor (beta chain) sequence. The target antigen is unknown. The data were obtained in a study of persistence of HIV-infected CD4 T cells. Lysates of CMV-infected fibroblasts at roughly 10 ug/mL stimulated these cells. CD40L/CD69 double-negative CD45RO-high memory CD4+ T cells were collected. CD4+ T cell counts exceeded 400 cells/uL; CMV serology was positive. PBMCs were depleted of CD8+ T cells before stimulation. Germline CDR1 and CDR2: WNHNN and SYGVQD (reference sequence). This CDR3 region has 15 residues. V was pared by 3 bases and J by 1 base, with 0 bases of the junction left unmatched. The immunoSEQ assay was version 4, run in survey mode. Sequencing was performed with immunoSEQ multiplex PCR; in TCRdb, only in-frame clones are kept and a portion is missing. Altogether more than 45,000 clones are present, about four fifths being singletons, with the ten largest covering around 2.9%.

The receptor was isolated from an adult man with HIV who was CMV-seropositive. The V gene is TRBV10-1, the J gene TRBJ2-3; 11 bases agree with TRBD2. Here the sequenced sample was CD4+ T cells sorted from PBMCs after roughly 18-hour stimulation, taken from a patient who received antiretroviral therapy. CDR3 protein: CASSELAGGTDTQYF. CDR3 nucleotide sequence: TGCGCCAGCAGTGAACTAGCGGGGGGCACAGATACGCAGTATTTT.